This is a list of T cell receptor beta chains from one sample in a study of response to subunit inactivated influenza vaccine. TCRdb ran MiXCR on the RT-PCR reads and lists one entry per CDR3 protein. The sample has 400,000 to 650,000 distinct CDR3 sequences, approximately 7.7% seen once. The starting material was PBMCs from blood, obtained 23 to 25 months after vaccination. The receptor source for this set is a man between 50 and 75 years old who received an inactivated influenza vaccine. The conserved cysteine and the conserved F or W are not part of the CDR3 here. A D gene is named only where the DNA matches it firmly.

j_gene: TRBJ2-1
v_gene: TRBV4-3
d_gene: NA
CDR3aa: ASSQEYQAYNEQF

j_gene: TRBJ2-1
v_gene: TRBV7-2
d_gene: TRBD2
CDR3aa: ASSLPSGNEQF

j_gene: TRBJ2-4
v_gene: TRBV2
d_gene: NA
CDR3aa: ASGRGPGNIQY

j_gene: TRBJ1-5
v_gene: TRBV4-2
d_gene: TRBD1
CDR3aa: ASSQGAGGDNQPQH

j_gene: TRBJ1-3
v_gene: TRBV4-3
d_gene: NA
CDR3aa: ASSQEAPFSGNTIY

j_gene: TRBJ1-5
v_gene: TRBV12-3/TRBV12-4
d_gene: NA
CDR3aa: ASSFRWGRGNQPQH

j_gene: TRBJ2-7
v_gene: TRBV19
d_gene: TRBD1
CDR3aa: ASSMGQRSYEQY

j_gene: TRBJ2-1
v_gene: TRBV10-3
d_gene: TRBD2
CDR3aa: AIKSGLAGGNYNEQF

j_gene: TRBJ2-7
v_gene: TRBV4-1
d_gene: NA
CDR3aa: ASSQGQAAYEQY

j_gene: TRBJ2-5
v_gene: TRBV12-2
d_gene: NA
CDR3aa: ASRQNEVWDRGSETQY

j_gene: TRBJ2-3
v_gene: TRBV5-1
d_gene: NA
CDR3aa: ASSLVAGRTDTQY

j_gene: TRBJ2-1
v_gene: TRBV15
d_gene: TRBD2
CDR3aa: ATSRDRTSGSIEQF

j_gene: TRBJ2-1
v_gene: TRBV7-2
d_gene: NA
CDR3aa: ASSLGRRRSYNEQF

j_gene: TRBJ1-2
v_gene: TRBV5-1
d_gene: NA
CDR3aa: ASSFDVLNNYGYT

j_gene: TRBJ2-1
v_gene: TRBV7-2
d_gene: TRBD2
CDR3aa: ASSPYGTSGRNEQF

j_gene: TRBJ1-1
v_gene: TRBV20-1
d_gene: TRBD1
CDR3aa: SARRTGVNTEAF

j_gene: TRBJ2-3
v_gene: TRBV20-1
d_gene: NA
CDR3aa: SAVRGVSTDTQY

j_gene: TRBJ2-5
v_gene: TRBV6-5
d_gene: NA
CDR3aa: ASILGRTQY

j_gene: TRBJ2-2
v_gene: TRBV3-1
d_gene: NA
CDR3aa: ASSQDPELTGELF

j_gene: TRBJ2-7
v_gene: TRBV7-8
d_gene: TRBD1
CDR3aa: ASSIQPGQAANEQY

j_gene: TRBJ2-1
v_gene: TRBV20-1
d_gene: NA
CDR3aa: SATSPYAASSYNEQF

j_gene: TRBJ1-5
v_gene: TRBV20-1
d_gene: TRBD1
CDR3aa: SADTGGASNQPQH

j_gene: TRBJ2-3
v_gene: TRBV7-2
d_gene: NA
CDR3aa: ASSLVPSTDTQY

j_gene: TRBJ2-1
v_gene: TRBV20-1
d_gene: TRBD2
CDR3aa: SADLAVEQF

j_gene: TRBJ1-5
v_gene: TRBV10-3
d_gene: TRBD1
CDR3aa: AISDRGYSNQPQH

j_gene: TRBJ2-7
v_gene: TRBV28
d_gene: NA
CDR3aa: ASSLYFSYDQY

j_gene: TRBJ1-2
v_gene: TRBV7-9
d_gene: TRBD1
CDR3aa: ASSLGQGDHGYT

j_gene: TRBJ2-7
v_gene: TRBV25-1
d_gene: NA
CDR3aa: ASSEYTRFEQY

j_gene: TRBJ1-1
v_gene: TRBV29-1
d_gene: NA
CDR3aa: SSGESGHGTEAF

j_gene: TRBJ1-4
v_gene: TRBV20-1
d_gene: TRBD1
CDR3aa: SARDRGLEKLF

j_gene: TRBJ1-1
v_gene: TRBV4-3
d_gene: TRBD1
CDR3aa: ASSQAGTAHTEAF

j_gene: TRBJ2-7
v_gene: TRBV7-8
d_gene: NA
CDR3aa: ASSPDVGRVYEQY

j_gene: TRBJ2-5
v_gene: TRBV20-1
d_gene: TRBD2
CDR3aa: SAGTSVLIQETQY

j_gene: TRBJ1-2
v_gene: TRBV10-3
d_gene: NA
CDR3aa: AISQDSTDYGYT

j_gene: TRBJ1-1
v_gene: TRBV4-2
d_gene: NA
CDR3aa: ASSQAGKNTEAF

j_gene: TRBJ1-4
v_gene: TRBV5-5
d_gene: TRBD1
CDR3aa: ASSSGQLNEKLF

j_gene: TRBJ2-5
v_gene: TRBV11-2
d_gene: TRBD2
CDR3aa: ASSLAPGGAQY

j_gene: TRBJ2-6
v_gene: TRBV6-2/TRBV6-3
d_gene: NA
CDR3aa: ASSYFRAGANVLT

j_gene: TRBJ2-2
v_gene: TRBV18
d_gene: NA
CDR3aa: ASSPRQGSSTGELF

j_gene: TRBJ2-5
v_gene: TRBV5-6
d_gene: NA
CDR3aa: ASSLAYGGVETQY

j_gene: TRBJ1-2
v_gene: TRBV6-5
d_gene: NA
CDR3aa: ASSYSKTSYGYT

j_gene: TRBJ2-5
v_gene: TRBV2
d_gene: NA
CDR3aa: ATGGAERRETQY

j_gene: TRBJ1-2
v_gene: TRBV7-3
d_gene: NA
CDR3aa: ASSRGRGANT

j_gene: TRBJ2-3
v_gene: TRBV12-3/TRBV12-4
d_gene: TRBD2
CDR3aa: ASSWALAGDTQY

j_gene: TRBJ2-1
v_gene: TRBV12-3/TRBV12-4
d_gene: NA
CDR3aa: ASGVGGKGANEQF

j_gene: TRBJ2-3
v_gene: TRBV20-1
d_gene: TRBD2
CDR3aa: SASHTSGSHPPDTQY

j_gene: TRBJ2-1
v_gene: TRBV7-9
d_gene: NA
CDR3aa: ASSLAGNFRNEQF

j_gene: TRBJ2-3
v_gene: TRBV7-6
d_gene: TRBD2
CDR3aa: ASSLVLAGESTDTQY

j_gene: TRBJ2-1
v_gene: TRBV4-3
d_gene: NA
CDR3aa: ASSQDEQGVWNEQF

j_gene: TRBJ1-6
v_gene: TRBV2
d_gene: NA
CDR3aa: ASSVQSLNSPLH

j_gene: TRBJ1-2
v_gene: TRBV20-1
d_gene: NA
CDR3aa: SARDRSNYGYT

j_gene: TRBJ2-7
v_gene: TRBV20-1
d_gene: NA
CDR3aa: SARKVGRRLWEQY

j_gene: TRBJ2-3
v_gene: TRBV7-9
d_gene: NA
CDR3aa: ASSFSAQSRTDTQY

j_gene: TRBJ2-3
v_gene: TRBV7-9
d_gene: NA
CDR3aa: ASSLWGSADTQY

j_gene: TRBJ2-2
v_gene: TRBV27
d_gene: NA
CDR3aa: ASSDLGGATGELF

j_gene: TRBJ2-1
v_gene: TRBV7-2
d_gene: NA
CDR3aa: ASSFGDARYNEQF

j_gene: TRBJ1-5
v_gene: TRBV6-5
d_gene: NA
CDR3aa: ASSYSNLVQRGGQPQH

j_gene: TRBJ2-1
v_gene: TRBV20-1
d_gene: TRBD1
CDR3aa: SARSSGTGGGTSGYNEQF